This TCR beta chain is from a study of beta chain features in type 1 diabetes. Study-wide results and caveats: In all four CD4+ subsets, TCRB CDR3 length was significantly, moderately reduced in type 1 diabetes.

Per the germline V gene, CDR1 is SGHRS and CDR2 is YFSETQ. Trimming removed 5 bases at V and 0 bases at J, with 12 bases between. This CDR3 spans 14 amino acids. Every isolated RNA sample was fully reverse transcribed, so sequencing captured expressed TCRB transcripts. TCRdb keeps only in-frame clones here, not all; method: immunoSEQ multiplex PCR. The sample yields a few hundred thousand clones, about 15% seen once. On this clone: The antigen remains undetermined.

The chain is built from TRBV5-1 and TRBJ2-7; D uncertain. The clonotype was recovered from a man aged 30-40 years with type 1 diabetes. The sequencing sample was made of naive CD4+ T cells from blood. This CDR3 is CASRQVGSSYEQYF. For the CDR3, the DNA is TGCGCCAGCAGGCAGGTCGGCAGCTCCTACGAGCAGTACTTC.